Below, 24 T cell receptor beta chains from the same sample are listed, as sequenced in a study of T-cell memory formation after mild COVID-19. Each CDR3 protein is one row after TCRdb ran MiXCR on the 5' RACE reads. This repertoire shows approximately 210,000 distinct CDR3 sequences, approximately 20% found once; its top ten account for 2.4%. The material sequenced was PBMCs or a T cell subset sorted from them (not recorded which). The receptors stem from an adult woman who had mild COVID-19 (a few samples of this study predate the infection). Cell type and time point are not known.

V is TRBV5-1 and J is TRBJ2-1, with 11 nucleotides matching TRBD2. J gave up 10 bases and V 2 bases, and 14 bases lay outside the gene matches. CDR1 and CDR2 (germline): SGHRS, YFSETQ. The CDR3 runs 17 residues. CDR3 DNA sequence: TGCGCCAGCAGCTTCTTGGTTAGCGGGAGGGCCGCTTGGGAGCAGTTCTTC. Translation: CASSFLVSGRAAWEQFF.

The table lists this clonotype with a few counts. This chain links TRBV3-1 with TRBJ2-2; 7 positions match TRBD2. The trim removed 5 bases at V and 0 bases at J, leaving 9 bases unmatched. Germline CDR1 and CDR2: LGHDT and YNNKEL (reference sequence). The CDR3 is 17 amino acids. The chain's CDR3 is CASSRTRIGANTGELFF. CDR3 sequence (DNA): TGTGCCAGCAGCAGGACTAGAATCGGCGCGAACACCGGGGAGCTGTTTTTT.

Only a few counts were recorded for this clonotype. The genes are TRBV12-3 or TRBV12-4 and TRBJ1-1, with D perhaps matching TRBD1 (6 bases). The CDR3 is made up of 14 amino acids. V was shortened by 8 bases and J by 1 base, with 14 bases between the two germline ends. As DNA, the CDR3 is TGTGCCAGCGCGCGGACAGTAAAGAACACTGAAGCTTTCTTT. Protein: CASARTVKNTEAFF.

CDR3 sequence reads: CASSQTYPGSVYTQYF. In nucleotides, the CDR3 is TGTGCCAGCAGCCAAACCTATCCCGGATCGGTATATACGCAGTATTTT. This chain connects TRBV14 to TRBJ2-3; D call uncertain. Germline CDR1 is SGHDN and CDR2 is FVKESK. Trimming removed 2 bases from V and 7 bases from J, with 19 bases in between. The CDR3 extends over 16 amino acids.

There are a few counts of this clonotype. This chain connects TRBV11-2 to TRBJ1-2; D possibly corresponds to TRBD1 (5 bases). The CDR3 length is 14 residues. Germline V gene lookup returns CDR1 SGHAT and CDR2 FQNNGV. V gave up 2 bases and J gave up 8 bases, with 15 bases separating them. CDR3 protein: CASSLSAGREGYTF. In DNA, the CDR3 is TGTGCCAGCAGCTTATCGGCAGGGCGGGAGGGCTACACCTTC.

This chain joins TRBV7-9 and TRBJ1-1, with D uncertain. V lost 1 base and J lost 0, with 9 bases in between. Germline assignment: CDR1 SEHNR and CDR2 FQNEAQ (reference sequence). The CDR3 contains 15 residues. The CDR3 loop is CASSLDGDLNTEAFF. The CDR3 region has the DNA TGTGCCAGCAGCTTAGATGGAGATTTGAACACTGAAGCTTTCTTT.

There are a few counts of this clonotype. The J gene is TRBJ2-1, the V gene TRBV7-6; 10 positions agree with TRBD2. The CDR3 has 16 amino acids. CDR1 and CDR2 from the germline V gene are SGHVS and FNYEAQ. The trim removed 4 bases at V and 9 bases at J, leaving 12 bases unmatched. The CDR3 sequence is CASSSIPSGSIGEQFF. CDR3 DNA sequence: TGTGCCAGCAGCTCGATTCCTAGCGGGAGTATAGGTGAGCAGTTCTTC.

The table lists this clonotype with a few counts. The CDR3 spells CASSLSGGGDTQYF. The CDR3, as DNA: TGTGCCAGCAGCTTATCCGGGGGTGGAGATACGCAGTATTTT. The chain combines TRBV7-9 with TRBJ2-3; a weak D match, TRBD2 (6 bases). The CDR3 spans 14 residues. The ends were cut back, 2 bases at V and 5 bases at J, with 11 bases in the middle. Per the germline V gene, CDR1 is SEHNR and CDR2 is FQNEAQ (reference sequence).

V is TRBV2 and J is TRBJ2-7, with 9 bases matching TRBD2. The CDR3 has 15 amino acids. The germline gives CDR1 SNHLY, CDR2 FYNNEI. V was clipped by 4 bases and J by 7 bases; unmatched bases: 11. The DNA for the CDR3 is TGTGCCAGCAGTGCCTTGTCTAGCGGGACGGGTGAGCAGTACTTC. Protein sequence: CASSALSSGTGEQYF.

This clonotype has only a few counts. Here the CDR3 DNA reads TGTGCCAGCAGCCAAGATTGGAGGGGAGGGACTGAAGCTTTCTTT. This codes for CASSQDWRGGTEAFF. The chain recombines TRBV4-2 with TRBJ1-1; tentative D call: TRBD1 (5 bases). Germline V gives CDR1 LGHNA, CDR2 YNFKEQ. The CDR3 spans 15 residues. The V and J ends lost 0 bases and 5 bases respectively, with 13 bases between them.

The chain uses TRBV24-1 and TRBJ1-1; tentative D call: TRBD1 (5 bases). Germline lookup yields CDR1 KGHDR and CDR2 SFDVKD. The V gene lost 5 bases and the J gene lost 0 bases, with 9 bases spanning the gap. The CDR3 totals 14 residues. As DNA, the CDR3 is TGTGCCACCAGTGGGGGACCGATGAACACTGAAGCTTTCTTT. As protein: CATSGGPMNTEAFF.

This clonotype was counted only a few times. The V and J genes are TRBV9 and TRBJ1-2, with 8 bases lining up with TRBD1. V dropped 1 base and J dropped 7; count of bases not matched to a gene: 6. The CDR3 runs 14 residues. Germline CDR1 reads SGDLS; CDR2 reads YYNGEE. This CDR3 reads CASSVSGQGLGYTF. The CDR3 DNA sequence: TGTGCCAGCAGCGTATCCGGACAGGGTCTTGGCTACACCTTC.

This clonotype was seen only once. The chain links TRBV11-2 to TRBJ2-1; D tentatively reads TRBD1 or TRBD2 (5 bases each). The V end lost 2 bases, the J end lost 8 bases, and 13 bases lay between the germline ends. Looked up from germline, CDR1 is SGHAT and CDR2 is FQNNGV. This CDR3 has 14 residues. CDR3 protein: CASSLRDPKDEQFF. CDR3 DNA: TGTGCCAGCAGCTTACGGGACCCTAAGGATGAGCAGTTCTTC. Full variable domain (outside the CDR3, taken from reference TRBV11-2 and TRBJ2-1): EAGVAQSPRYKIIEKRQSVAFWCNPISGHATLYWYQQILGQGPKLLIQFQNNGVVDDSQLPKDRFSAERLKGVDSTLKIQPAKLEDSAVYLCASSLRDPKDEQFFGPGTRLTVL.

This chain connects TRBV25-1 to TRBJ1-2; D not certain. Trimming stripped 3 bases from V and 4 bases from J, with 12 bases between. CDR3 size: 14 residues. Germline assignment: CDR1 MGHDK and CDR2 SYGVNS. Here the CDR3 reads CASSDPGSIYGYTF. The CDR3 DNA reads TGTGCCAGCAGTGATCCGGGTAGTATCTATGGCTACACCTTC.

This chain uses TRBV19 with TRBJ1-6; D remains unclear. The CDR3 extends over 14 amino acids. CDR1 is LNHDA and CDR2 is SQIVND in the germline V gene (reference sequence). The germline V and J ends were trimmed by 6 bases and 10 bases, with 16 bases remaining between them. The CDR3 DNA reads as TGTGCCAGTAGCACCTCGCGCCAGCGGTCACCCCTCCACTTT. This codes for CASSTSRQRSPLHF.

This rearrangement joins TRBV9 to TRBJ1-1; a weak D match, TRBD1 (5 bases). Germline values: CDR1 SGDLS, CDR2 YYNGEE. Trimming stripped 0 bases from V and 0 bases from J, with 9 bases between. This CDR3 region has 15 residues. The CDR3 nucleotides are TGTGCCAGCAGCGTAGGCGGGGCTTTGAACACTGAAGCTTTCTTT. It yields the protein CASSVGGALNTEAFF.

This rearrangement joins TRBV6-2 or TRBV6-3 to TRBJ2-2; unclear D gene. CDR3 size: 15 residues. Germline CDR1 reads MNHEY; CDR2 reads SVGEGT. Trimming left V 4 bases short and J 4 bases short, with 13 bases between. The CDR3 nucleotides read TGTGCCAGCAGTTCACCAGTTGTTCCCACCGGGGAGCTGTTTTTT. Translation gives CASSSPVVPTGELFF.

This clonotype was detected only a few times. The CDR3 reads CASSTRSEAFF. DNA for the CDR3: TGTGCCAGCAGTACCCGTTCTGAAGCTTTCTTT. The V gene is TRBV6-5, the J gene TRBJ1-1; D is unresolved. V gave up 5 bases and J gave up 6 bases, with 7 bases separating them. CDR1 and CDR2 (germline): MNHEY, SVGAGI. This CDR3 region has 11 residues.

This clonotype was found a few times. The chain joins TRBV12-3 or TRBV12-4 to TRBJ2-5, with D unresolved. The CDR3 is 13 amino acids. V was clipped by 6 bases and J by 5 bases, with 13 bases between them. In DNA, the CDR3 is TGTGCCAGCAGAAACGGCCCGGCGGAGACCCAGTACTTC. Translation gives CASRNGPAETQYF.

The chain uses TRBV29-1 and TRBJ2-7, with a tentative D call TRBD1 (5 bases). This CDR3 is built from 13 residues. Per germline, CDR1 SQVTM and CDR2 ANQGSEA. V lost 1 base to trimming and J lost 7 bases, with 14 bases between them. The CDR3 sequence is CSVEGQVAGEQYF. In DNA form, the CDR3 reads TGCAGCGTTGAAGGGCAGGTGGCAGGGGAGCAGTACTTC.

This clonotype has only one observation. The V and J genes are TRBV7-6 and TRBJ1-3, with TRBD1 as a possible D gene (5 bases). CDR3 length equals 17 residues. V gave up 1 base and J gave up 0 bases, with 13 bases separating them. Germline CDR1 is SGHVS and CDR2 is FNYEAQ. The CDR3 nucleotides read TGTGCCAGCAGCTTAGTTACGGGGGAGATCTCTGGAAACACCATATATTTT. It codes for CASSLVTGEISGNTIYF.

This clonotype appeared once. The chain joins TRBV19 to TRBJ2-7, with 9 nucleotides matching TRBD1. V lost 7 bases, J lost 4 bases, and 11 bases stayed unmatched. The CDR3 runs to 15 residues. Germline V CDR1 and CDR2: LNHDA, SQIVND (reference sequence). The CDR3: CASTETGTGIYEQYF. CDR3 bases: TGTGCCAGTACCGAAACCGGGACAGGGATTTACGAGCAGTACTTC.

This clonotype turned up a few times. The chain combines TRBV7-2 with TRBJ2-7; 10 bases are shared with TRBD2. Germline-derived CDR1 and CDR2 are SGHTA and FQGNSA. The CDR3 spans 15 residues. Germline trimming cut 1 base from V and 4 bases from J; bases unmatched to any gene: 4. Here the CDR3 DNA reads TGTGCCAGCAGCTTAGATGGACTAGCGGTATACGAGCAGTACTTC. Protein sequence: CASSLDGLAVYEQYF.

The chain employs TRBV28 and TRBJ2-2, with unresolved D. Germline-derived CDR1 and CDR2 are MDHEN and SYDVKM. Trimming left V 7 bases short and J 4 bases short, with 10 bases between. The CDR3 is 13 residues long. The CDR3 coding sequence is TGTGCCAGCACGAAAGTTTTCACCGGGGAGCTGTTTTTT. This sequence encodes CASTKVFTGELFF.